Following are 29 T cell receptor beta chains from one sample sequenced in a study of human T cells and chemical hapten exposure listed by TCRdb under 2021. The library was produced with 5' RACE. The sample was run on an Illumina MiSeq. Starting from the raw public reads, TCRdb applied fastp trimming at Q25, assembled clones with MiXCR and retained in-frame beta chains. Rows matching on CDR3 protein sequence are summarized as one entry with the most common DNA and genes. The sample profile shows 81,000 or so distinct CDR3 sequences; about 8% of them were found once. In total, the top ten clones hold under 2.5% of the sample. Total RNA was extracted from unfractionated whole blood that had been collected in Tempus Blood RNA tubes. These TCRs come from a male donor in good health.

The rearrangement joins TRBV25-1 to TRBJ1-1; a weak D match, TRBD1 (5 bases). Trimming removed 3 bases from V and 8 bases from J, with 10 bases in between. Germline V gene sequence: CDR1 MGHDK, CDR2 SYGVNS. The CDR3 has 12 amino acids. DNA for the CDR3: TGTGCCAGCAGTGATGACAGAGCGGAAGCTTTCTTT. Protein: CASSDDRAEAFF.

Many counts were recorded for this clonotype. The rearrangement uses TRBV2 and TRBJ2-5; 10 bases map to TRBD2. The ends lost 2 bases at V and 5 bases at J; junction bases unmatched: 8. This CDR3 spans 16 amino acids. Germline CDR1 and CDR2: SNHLY and FYNNEI. The CDR3 region has the DNA TGTGCCAGCAGTGAATGGAGCGGGGGGGCCGGCGAGACCCAGTACTTC. Translating it yields CASSEWSGGAGETQYF.

The chain is built from TRBV19 and TRBJ2-7; D is perhaps TRBD2 (5 bases). CDR1 and CDR2 from the germline V gene are LNHDA and SQIVND (reference sequence). The CDR3 runs to 15 residues. The ends were cut back, 7 bases at V and 4 bases at J, with 20 bases in the middle. The CDR3 protein is CASTPRGSGSYEQYF. The CDR3, as DNA: TGTGCCAGTACCCCCCGAGGGAGCGGCTCTTACGAGCAGTACTTC.

The table lists this clonotype with many counts. The V gene is TRBV29-1, the J gene TRBJ2-5; 9 bases match TRBD1. After removal of 6 bases from V and 2 bases from J, the junction contained 1 base not matched to a gene. Germline CDR1 is SQVTM and CDR2 is ANQGSEA. The CDR3 runs 12 residues. The CDR3 DNA reads as TGCAGCGTAGGACAGGGGCAAGAGACCCAGTACTTC. Its translation is CSVGQGQETQYF.

This clonotype was counted many times. The gene calls are TRBV29-1 and TRBJ1-4, with D perhaps matching TRBD1 (6 bases). The CDR3 runs 13 residues. Trimming stripped 7 bases from V and 5 bases from J, with 14 bases between. In germline, CDR1 is SQVTM, CDR2 ANQGSEA. CDR3 coding DNA: TGCAGCGCCGGACAGCTACTCAATGAAAAACTGTTTTTT. Translating it yields CSAGQLLNEKLFF.

The chain links TRBV10-3 to TRBJ2-1, with TRBD1 matching 10 bases. With 6 bases clipped from V and 6 bases from J, the junction kept 5 bases outside the gene matches. Germline-derived CDR1 and CDR2 are ENHRY and SYGVKD. This CDR3 is 14 amino acids long. CDR3 loop: CAIRGTGEVNEQFF. DNA for the CDR3: TGTGCCATCAGAGGGACAGGGGAAGTCAATGAGCAGTTCTTC.

This clonotype was counted ten times or more. The chain links TRBV5-6 to TRBJ2-7, with no clear D. Looked up from germline, CDR1 is SGHDT and CDR2 is YYEEEE. The germline V and J ends were trimmed by 5 bases and 5 bases, with 20 bases remaining between them. The CDR3 is 15 residues long. CDR3 DNA: TGTGCCAGCAGTCTACCGGGCCTAAGTTACGACGAGCAGTACTTC. Translated: CASSLPGLSYDEQYF.

The J gene is TRBJ1-5, the V gene TRBV2, with D maybe TRBD1 (6 bases). V lost 5 bases and J 0 bases, leaving 11 bases between the germline ends. The V gene's germline CDR1 is SNHLY and CDR2 FYNNEI. The CDR3 loop spans 15 amino acids. The CDR3, as DNA: TGTGCCAGCAGTATCCCGGACAGTAGCAATCAGCCCCAGCATTTT. It specifies CASSIPDSSNQPQHF.

This clonotype has at least ten counts. J is TRBJ2-5 and V is TRBV20-1; D gene uncertain. Deletions cut 3 bases from V and 3 bases from J, with 11 bases between. The CDR3 has 13 residues. Germline V gene data show CDR1 as DFQATT and CDR2 as SNEGSKA (reference sequence). CDR3 coding DNA: TGCAGTGCTAGTTGGCTAACCGAAGAGACCCAGTACTTC. It yields the protein CSASWLTEETQYF.

This clonotype was seen a handful of times. The chain recombines TRBV19 with TRBJ2-7; D is unclear. This CDR3 comprises 13 residues. The germline CDR1 and CDR2 sequences are LNHDA and SQIVND (reference sequence). Deletions cut 5 bases from V and 4 bases from J, with 12 bases between. CDR3 loop: CASSPPDGYEQYF. The CDR3 DNA follows: TGTGCCAGTAGTCCCCCGGACGGATACGAGCAGTACTTC.

This clonotype was detected only a few times. This rearrangement joins TRBV18 to TRBJ2-4; unclear D gene. In germline, CDR1 is KGHSH, CDR2 LQKENI. The CDR3 spans 14 residues. Trimming took 8 bases from V and 1 from J, leaving 12 bases between them. For the CDR3, the DNA is TGTGCCAGCACAATGACCCGTGCCAAAAACATTCAGTACTTC. The encoded protein is CASTMTRAKNIQYF.

V and J are TRBV20-1 and TRBJ1-1, with TRBD1 as a possible D gene (6 bases). Germline V gene lookup returns CDR1 DFQATT and CDR2 SNEGSKA (reference sequence). The CDR3 contains 13 residues. V dropped 2 bases and J dropped 5 bases, with 12 bases sitting between them. The CDR3 DNA is TGCAGTGCTAGATTGAGGGGGGAAACTGAAGCTTTCTTT. It translates to CSARLRGETEAFF.

This clonotype was seen only a few times. The chain is built from TRBV29-1 and TRBJ2-5, with 8 positions matching TRBD1. CDR3 length equals 12 residues. Germline CDR1 reads SQVTM; CDR2 reads ANQGSEA. V trimming: 5 bases; J trimming: 5 bases; junction bases outside the gene matches: 4. The CDR3 DNA reads TGCAGCGTTCGGACAGGGATGGAGACCCAGTACTTC. Its translation: CSVRTGMETQYF.

This clonotype has ten or more counts. The chain carries TRBV6-2 or TRBV6-3 and TRBJ2-2, with 9 bases that match TRBD1. This CDR3 has 17 amino acids. Germline values: CDR1 MNHEY, CDR2 SVGEGT. With 6 bases clipped from V and 3 bases from J, the junction kept 11 bases outside the gene matches. Written as DNA, the CDR3 is TGTGCCAGCAGCTCCGGGACAGGGAATTTATACACCGGGGAGCTGTTTTTT. Residues: CASSSGTGNLYTGELFF.

The J gene is TRBJ1-5, the V gene TRBV3-1; D not resolved. The germline V gene has CDR1 LGHDT and CDR2 YNNKEL (reference sequence). There are 12 residues in the CDR3. The V end was cut by 1 base, the J end by 5 bases, with 3 bases between. In DNA, the CDR3 is TGTGCCAGCAGCCAAGGGTATCAGCCCCAGCATTTT. Its translation: CASSQGYQPQHF.

In DNA, the CDR3 is TGTGCCAGCAGCCCTCCGGGCGCGAAAGAGACCCAGTACTTC. Translation: CASSPPGAKETQYF. V usage is TRBV14 and J usage is TRBJ2-5; no definite D call. Germline-derived CDR1 and CDR2 are SGHDN and FVKESK. This CDR3 spans 14 amino acids. V was trimmed by 4 bases and J by 3 bases, leaving 12 bases between them.

Only a few counts were recorded for this clonotype. The gene calls are TRBV12-3 or TRBV12-4 and TRBJ2-7, with 10 bases aligning to TRBD1. V lost 4 bases to trimming and J lost 2 bases; unmatched junction nucleotides: 8. This CDR3 region has 16 residues. The CDR3, as DNA: TGTGCCAGCAGTTCTCAGGGGACAGGGGTTCCCTACGAGCAGTACTTC. Translated: CASSSQGTGVPYEQYF.

Ten or more counts support this clonotype. J is TRBJ2-1 and V is TRBV25-1; TRBD2 aligns across 7 bases. The germline V gene has CDR1 MGHDK and CDR2 SYGVNS. The CDR3 consists of 16 residues. V gave up 2 bases and J gave up 0 bases; unmatched junction bases: 4. CDR3 sequence (DNA): TGTGCCAGCAGTGAAGAGGGCGGGAGCTCCTACAATGAGCAGTTCTTC. Amino acids: CASSEEGGSSYNEQFF. The full variable domain, rest sourced from reference TRBV25-1 and TRBJ2-1, is EADIYQTPRYLVIGTGKKITLECSQTMGHDKMYWYQQDPGMELHLIHYSYGVNSTEKGDLSSESTVSRIRTEHFPLTLESARPSHTSQYLCASSEEGGSSYNEQFFGPGTRLTVL.

In this sample, this clonotype turned up many times. The chain employs TRBV11-2 and TRBJ2-7; TRBD1 might be the D (5 bases). CDR3 length: 11 residues. The ends were cut back, 4 bases at V and 9 bases at J, with 10 bases in the middle. Germline CDR1 and CDR2: SGHAT and FQNNGV. CDR3 residues: CASSSLQGQYF. In DNA, the CDR3 is TGTGCCAGCAGCTCCCTCCAGGGGCAGTACTTC.

This clonotype was picked up many times. V gene TRBV4-2 combines with J gene TRBJ1-1; no clear D. Germline V gives CDR1 LGHNA, CDR2 YNFKEQ. This CDR3 is built from 14 residues. Between the trimmed V and J ends, which lost 1 base and 4 bases, there was a span of 10 bases. As DNA, the CDR3 is TGTGCCAGCAGCCAAGGGAGGCACCTCACTGAAGCTTTCTTT. Amino acids: CASSQGRHLTEAFF.

V gene TRBV3-1 combines with J gene TRBJ2-3; no clear D gene. Germline V gene lookup returns CDR1 LGHDT and CDR2 YNNKEL (reference sequence). V was clipped by 0 bases and J by 2 bases, with 9 bases between them. The CDR3 is made up of 15 amino acids. CDR3 coding DNA: TGTGCCAGCAGCCAAGATGCCGGATCCACAGATACGCAGTATTTT. Translation: CASSQDAGSTDTQYF.

The chain joins TRBV12-5 to TRBJ1-1; D is unresolved. The V gene's germline CDR1 is LGHNT and CDR2 FRNRAP. V was trimmed by 6 bases and J by 6 bases, leaving 5 bases between them. This CDR3 has 10 amino acids. CDR3 sequence reads: CASGGSEAFF. For the CDR3, the DNA is TGTGCTAGTGGGGGATCTGAAGCTTTCTTT.

The chain links TRBV19 to TRBJ2-7; 10 bases map to TRBD1. V shed 1 base and J 11 bases; nucleotides not matched to a gene: 5. This CDR3 comprises 13 residues. Germline V gene lookup returns CDR1 LNHDA and CDR2 SQIVND (reference sequence). The DNA for the CDR3 is TGTGCCAGTAGTATAGGACAGGGGGCCGACGAGTACTTC. Its protein is CASSIGQGADEYF.

This clonotype was detected a few times. The chain joins TRBV11-1 to TRBJ2-1; 8 nucleotides match TRBD1. The CDR3 extends over 16 amino acids. J lost 9 bases, V lost 2 bases, and 12 bases had no gene match. The germline V gene encodes CDR1 SGHAT and CDR2 FQDESV (reference sequence). CDR3 sequence: CASSLMDREFDGEQFF. The DNA of the CDR3 is TGTGCCAGCAGCTTAATGGACAGGGAGTTTGATGGTGAGCAGTTCTTC.

This clonotype appeared a few times. This chain's CDR3 is CASSFPERATDTQYF. CDR3 nucleotide sequence: TGTGCCAGCAGCTTCCCGGAGCGGGCCACAGATACGCAGTATTTT. The gene calls are TRBV11-2 and TRBJ2-3, with TRBD2 as a possible D gene (6 bases). V gave up 3 bases and J gave up 2 bases, with 12 bases separating them. The CDR3 is 15 residues long. CDR1 is SGHAT and CDR2 is FQNNGV in the germline V gene.

This clonotype has a handful of counts. The chain is built from TRBV12-3 or TRBV12-4 and TRBJ2-1, with 11 bases that match TRBD2. With 1 base clipped from V and 9 bases from J, the junction kept 5 bases outside the gene matches. The CDR3 has 15 residues. The CDR3 nucleotides are TGTGCCAGCAGTTTAGGTAGCGGGAGGGCCCTTGAGCAGTTCTTC. Protein: CASSLGSGRALEQFF.

The V gene is TRBV10-3, the J gene TRBJ1-5, with a weak D call TRBD1 (6 bases). From germline, CDR1 is ENHRY and CDR2 SYGVKD. The CDR3 loop spans 15 amino acids. Trimming took off 5 bases at V and 5 bases at J, with 16 bases between the two ends. CDR3 nucleotide sequence: TGTGCCATCAGTTCCTTGGCGGACAGTGATCAGCCCCAGCATTTT. This codes for CAISSLADSDQPQHF.

In this sample, this clonotype turned up many times. V gene TRBV20-1 combines with J gene TRBJ2-3; 9 bases fit TRBD1. V was pared by 0 bases and J by 5 bases, with 6 bases of the junction left unmatched. The CDR3 is 15 amino acids. The V gene's germline CDR1 is DFQATT and CDR2 SNEGSKA (reference sequence). The CDR3 is CSARDAQGALDTQYF. The CDR3 DNA is TGCAGTGCTAGAGATGCACAGGGGGCCTTAGATACGCAGTATTTT.

The chain carries TRBV4-1 and TRBJ2-3; D unresolved. This CDR3 has 14 amino acids. Deletions cut 1 base from V and 2 bases from J, with 7 bases between. Germline V gene data show CDR1 as MGHRA and CDR2 as YSYEKL. The CDR3: CASSQGQATDTQYF. As DNA, the CDR3 is TGCGCCAGCAGCCAAGGGCAAGCCACAGATACGCAGTATTTT.